This TCR beta chain stems from a study of T cells in Graves' hyperthyroidism and ophthalmopathy. Study-wide results and limits: Before onset, by a median of 6.5 months, the model predicted ophthalmopathy. Most expanded thyroid clonotypes above 0.001 also appeared in blood.

If no ophthalmopathy progression occurred within 18 months, Graves' hyperthyroidism was stable. Aged 18 to 65, the patients had hyperthyroidism that was newly diagnosed and had lasted under 2 months. There are 14 residues in the CDR3. The ends were cut back, 6 bases at V and 4 bases at J, with 15 bases in the middle. CDR1 SNHLY and CDR2 FYNNEI come from the germline V gene. In the case of this clonotype: Its antigen is unknown.

RNA transcripts yielded amplified TCR beta CDR3 regions. Researchers ran a first-round RT-PCR on the TCR CDR3 using the HTBI primer set. Each CDR3 protein gets one entry after TCRdb re-called the multiplex PCR reads with MiXCR. The repertoire holds around 720,000 distinct CDR3 sequences, with under 45% as singletons. The sample taken for sequencing was blood. The clonotype comes from a woman in her 40s with Graves' hyperthyroidism. The V gene is TRBV2, the J gene TRBJ1-2; D not certain. CDR3 in amino acids: CASRSSGNLYGYTF. CDR3 bases: TGTGCCAGCAGATCGAGCGGCAACCTCTATGGCTACACCTTC.